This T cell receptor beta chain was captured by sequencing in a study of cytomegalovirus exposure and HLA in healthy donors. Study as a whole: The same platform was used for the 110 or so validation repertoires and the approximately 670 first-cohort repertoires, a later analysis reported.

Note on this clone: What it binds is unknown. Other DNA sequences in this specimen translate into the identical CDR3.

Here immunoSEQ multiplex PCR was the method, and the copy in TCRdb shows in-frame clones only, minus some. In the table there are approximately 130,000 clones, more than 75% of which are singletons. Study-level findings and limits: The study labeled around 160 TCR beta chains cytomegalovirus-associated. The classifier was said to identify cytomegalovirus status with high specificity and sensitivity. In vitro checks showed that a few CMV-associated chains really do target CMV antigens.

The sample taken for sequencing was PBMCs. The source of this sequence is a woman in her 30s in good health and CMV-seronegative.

CDR3 in DNA: TGTGCCAGCTCACCGCCGACGGAGAGTTATGGCTACACCTTC. Amino acid sequence: CASSPPTESYGYTF. The chain links TRBV18 to TRBJ1-2; D remains ambiguous. With 3 bases removed from V and 5 bases from J, the gap between germline ends came to 13 bases. The germline V gene encodes CDR1 KGHSH and CDR2 LQKENI. The CDR3 is 14 residues long. Filled out from reference TRBV18 and TRBJ1-2, the complete variable domain reads NAGVMQNPRHLVRRRGQEARLRCSPMKGHSHVYWYRQLPEEGLKFMVYLQKENIIDESGMPKERFSAEFPKEGPSILRIQQVVRGDSAAYFCASSPPTESYGYTFGSGTRLTVV.